This TCR beta chain came from a study of regulatory T cells in long-lasting Graves disease. Study observations and caveats: Those with persistent Graves' had less TCR diversity than newly diagnosed patients. With persistent disease, TRBV28, TRBJ1-2 and TRBJ2-5 were the favored segments.

The CDR3 has 15 amino acids. The V gene lost 4 bases and the J gene lost 0 bases, with 12 bases spanning the gap. CDR1 is SNHLY and CDR2 is FYNNEI in the germline V gene. This clonotype has ten or more counts. What it binds is not known. In building TCR beta libraries, iRepertoire HTBI primers were used together with Arm-PCR of CDR3 regions. MiXCR was run by TCRdb on the multiplex PCR reads, yielding one entry per CDR3 protein. Counted here are about 380,000 distinct CDR3 sequences, around 15% occurring once; the ten biggest clones make up over 20%. The time point is: newly diagnosed GD, antithyroid drugs for less than 3 months. RNA from PBMCs was the source of the TCR library. In Xi'an, China, an endocrinology department was the source of patients.

V usage is TRBV2 and J usage is TRBJ1-1; D is unclear. The source of this sequence is a female donor with Graves disease. The specimen was peripheral blood mononuclear cells (PBMCs), collected at new diagnosis, from a patient treated with antithyroid drugs. The CDR3 DNA reads as TGTGCCAGCAGTGTCTATGAGAACATGAACACTGAAGCTTTCTTT. Protein: CASSVYENMNTEAFF.